The 16 T cell receptor beta chains below were found in one sample sequenced in a study of graft-versus-host responses after intestinal transplantation. TCRdb's copy holds only in-frame clones and misses some; the assay was immunoSEQ multiplex PCR. The repertoire holds about 5,000 clones, approximately 28% seen once, with roughly 5% in the top ten. Sequenced here: alloreactive CD4+ T cells from a mixed lymphocyte reaction culture, sampled before transplantation. Regarding subset: CFSE-low proliferating T cells sorted from approximately 6-day pre-transplant mixed lymphocyte reaction (GvH or HvG direction). These receptors all come from a human patient who was an organ donor for intestinal transplantation.

This clone appeared a few times. A much larger clone differs from this one at a single base, so this may be a read error. Other DNA sequences in this specimen translate into the identical CDR3. The V call is TRBV7-8, the J call TRBJ1-2; perhaps TRBD1 as D (6 bases). Germline lookup yields CDR1 SGHVS and CDR2 FQNEAQ. The CDR3 covers 17 residues. With 6 bases removed from V and 8 bases from J, the gap between germline ends came to 28 bases. The CDR3 region is CASSLMRGAFGGKGYTF. The CDR3 DNA reads as TGTGCCAGCAGTCTCATGAGGGGGGCGTTTGGAGGGAAGGGCTACACCTTC.

This chain connects TRBV29-1 to TRBJ2-3, with TRBD2 as a possible D gene (7 bases). CDR3 size: 15 residues. The germline V gene encodes CDR1 SQVTM and CDR2 ANQGSEA. The V end was cut by 4 bases, the J end by 0 bases, with 14 bases between. CDR3 sequence (DNA): TGCAGCGTTGGGATGACGGGGGGCAGCACAGATACGCAGTATTTT. It codes for CSVGMTGGSTDTQYF.

This clone was found a few times. V and J are TRBV7-8 and TRBJ2-3, with unresolved D. Germline CDR1 SGHVS, CDR2 FQNEAQ. The length of the CDR3 is 13 residues. The V and J ends lost 1 base and 4 bases respectively, with 6 bases between them. CDR3 nucleotide sequence: TGTGCCAGCAGCTTAGGCGCGGCAGATACGCAGTATTTT. Translated, it gives CASSLGAADTQYF.

By proportion, this clone is medium-sized. This rearrangement joins TRBV19 to TRBJ1-5; no clear D gene. This CDR3 region has 15 residues. Germline CDR1 is LNHDA and CDR2 is SQIVND (reference sequence). Between the trimmed V and J ends, which lost 1 base and 2 bases, there was a span of 9 bases. CDR3 amino acids: CASSIVWQGNQPQHF. The CDR3, as DNA: TGTGCCAGTAGTATAGTATGGCAGGGCAATCAGCCCCAGCATTTT.

This clone was found a few times. V gene TRBV29-1 combines with J gene TRBJ2-2; TRBD2 is a possible D gene (6 bases). V was cut by 6 bases and J by 1 base, with 12 bases left in between. Germline-derived CDR1 and CDR2 are SQVTM and ANQGSEA. There are 14 residues in the CDR3. The CDR3 sequence is CSVRGWGNTGELFF. The CDR3 DNA reads TGCAGCGTCCGGGGGTGGGGGAACACCGGGGAGCTGTTTTTT.

This clone was observed a few times. V gene TRBV5-8 combines with J gene TRBJ2-7; 10 bases line up with TRBD2. The CDR3 loop spans 16 amino acids. The J segment lost 5 bases and the V segment lost 1 base, leaving 9 bases of the junction unmatched. Germline-derived CDR1 and CDR2 are SGHTS and YDEGEE. The CDR3 region is CASSLNRAGGPNEQYF. CDR3 coding DNA: TGTGCCAGCAGCTTGAATAGAGCGGGAGGGCCTAACGAGCAGTACTTC.

This clone was found a few times. The J gene is TRBJ1-2, the V gene TRBV5-4, with a weak D call TRBD1 (5 bases). V was clipped by 1 base and J by 4 bases, with 8 bases between them. This CDR3 has 13 amino acids. Germline-derived CDR1 and CDR2 are SGHNT and YYREEE (reference sequence). CDR3 coding DNA: TGTGCCAGCAGCTTGACAGGCCCCTATGGCTACACCTTC. Translating it yields CASSLTGPYGYTF.

Only one count was recorded for this clone. A much larger clone sits a single nucleotide away, making a read error possible. The chain couples TRBV30 to TRBJ1-2; possibly TRBD1 for D (6 bases). The CDR3 totals 14 residues. Per germline, CDR1 GTSNPN and CDR2 SVGIG (reference sequence). This CDR3 is CAGRRGLAGGGYTF. The CDR3 DNA reads TGTGCCGGGAGGCGGGGGCTGGCCGGGGGTGGCTACACCTTC.

The rearrangement links TRBV5-8 to TRBJ2-1; 7 bases line up with TRBD2. J lost 8 bases, V lost 4 bases, and 12 bases had no gene match. Per germline, CDR1 SGHTS and CDR2 YDEGEE. CDR3 length: 15 amino acids. The CDR3 is CASSVEGTTYDEQFF. Written as DNA, the CDR3 is TGTGCCAGCAGCGTGGAAGGGACTACCTATGATGAGCAGTTCTTC.

A few counts support this clone. The CDR3: CASSGTAKNIQYF. The DNA for the CDR3 is TGTGCCAGCAGCGGGACAGCCAAAAACATTCAGTACTTC. The chain joins TRBV6-1 to TRBJ2-4, with D possibly called TRBD1 or TRBD2 (5 bases each). Germline lookup yields CDR1 MNHNS and CDR2 SASEGT. V lost 6 bases and J lost 0, with 6 bases in between. This CDR3 comprises 13 residues.

The V call is TRBV6-9, the J call TRBJ1-2; the D is unclear. V shed 4 bases and J shed 6 bases, with 12 bases lying between them. Per the germline V gene, CDR1 is MNHGY and CDR2 is SVAAGI. There are 13 residues in the CDR3. Here the CDR3 reads CASSSLLGNGYTF. The CDR3 DNA reads TGTGCCAGCAGTTCTCTCCTTGGGAATGGCTACACCTTC.

Comment on this clone: Being one base from a much bigger clone, this may be a read error. V and J are TRBV11-2 and TRBJ2-2; 7 nucleotides align to TRBD1. The CDR3 length is 16 residues. Germline V CDR1 and CDR2: SGHAT, FQNNGV. The junction had 10 bases not matched to a gene; V was cut back by 5 bases and J by 4 bases. The CDR3 protein is CASSPRQGSGTGELFF. The CDR3 DNA sequence: TGTGCCAGCAGCCCCAGACAGGGAAGTGGCACCGGGGAGCTGTTTTTT.

This clone was observed a few times. The chain joins TRBV5-5 to TRBJ2-2; TRBD1 matches 11 bases. Germline loops: CDR1 SGHKS, CDR2 YYEKEE (reference sequence). V dropped 5 bases and J dropped 4; count of bases not matched to a gene: 1. CDR3 size: 14 residues. DNA of the CDR3: TGTGCCAGCAGGGACAGGGGGCGCACCGGGGAGCTGTTTTTT. Protein: CASRDRGRTGELFF.

Relative to its sample, this clone is medium-sized. This rearrangement joins TRBV7-9 to TRBJ1-2; a possible D gene is TRBD1 (6 bases). Per the germline V gene, CDR1 is SEHNR and CDR2 is FQNEAQ (reference sequence). This CDR3 contains 15 residues. The V and J ends lost 5 bases and 5 bases respectively, with 18 bases between them. The CDR3 protein is CASSPKGGVWYGYTF. CDR3 nucleotides: TGTGCCAGCAGCCCGAAGGGGGGGGTATGGTATGGCTACACCTTC.

This chain uses TRBV5-5 with TRBJ2-5, with 13 nucleotides matching TRBD2. The ends lost 3 bases at V and 4 bases at J; junction bases unmatched: 0. The CDR3 consists of 14 residues. Germline-derived CDR1 and CDR2 are SGHKS and YYEKEE (reference sequence). CDR3 coding DNA: TGTGCCAGCAGCTGGACTAGCGGGAGAGAGACCCAGTACTTC. It is translated as CASSWTSGRETQYF.

Only a few counts were recorded for this clone. This rearrangement joins TRBV7-2 to TRBJ2-7; possibly TRBD1 or TRBD2 for D (5 bases each). V lost 0 bases and J 2 bases, leaving 11 bases between the germline ends. The CDR3 is 15 residues long. Per germline, CDR1 SGHTA and CDR2 FQGNSA. The CDR3 DNA follows: TGTGCCAGCAGCTTAGCCGGGACGGGAACCTACGAGCAGTACTTC. Protein sequence: CASSLAGTGTYEQYF.